Below are 24 T cell receptor beta chains sequenced from a single sample in a study of T cell responses to AZD1222 COVID-19 vaccine. Here immunoSEQ multiplex PCR was the method, and the copy in TCRdb shows in-frame clones only, minus some. Here the sample spans tens of thousands of clones, 89% being singletons. The specimen was peripheral blood, collected on day 0 of AZD1222 vaccination. Receptor source: an adult in good health.

This chain joins TRBV7-3 and TRBJ2-2; D is unresolved. The CDR3 contains 14 residues. Germline lookup yields CDR1 SGHTA and CDR2 FQGTGA. Between the trimmed V and J ends, which lost 5 bases and 5 bases, there was a span of 12 bases. CDR3 protein: CASSKLARTGELFF. The CDR3 nucleotides read TGTGCCAGCAGCAAATTGGCAAGGACCGGGGAGCTGTTTTTT.

This chain links TRBV29-1 with TRBJ2-2; 8 bases are a match to TRBD2. Germline-derived CDR1 and CDR2 are SQVTM and ANQGSEA. The CDR3 extends over 11 amino acids. J was trimmed by 5 bases and V by 7 bases; bases with no gene match: 0. CDR3 DNA sequence: TGCAGCGGCGGGGGGACCGGGGAGCTGTTTTTT. Translated: CSGGGTGELFF.

V usage is TRBV27 and J usage is TRBJ2-1, with 12 bases aligning to TRBD2. Per germline, CDR1 MNHEY and CDR2 SMNVEV (reference sequence). Trimming cost V 0 bases and J 6 bases; bases outside gene matches: 3. The CDR3 spans 16 residues. DNA of the CDR3: TGTGCCAGCAGTTTATCGGCTAGCGGGGGGGGCAATGAGCAGTTCTTC. Translated: CASSLSASGGGNEQFF.

The chain links TRBV2 to TRBJ1-3; D ambiguous. This CDR3 spans 14 amino acids. V lost 3 bases and J lost 3, with 9 bases in between. CDR1 and CDR2 (germline): SNHLY, FYNNEI. The CDR3 DNA reads as TGTGCCAGCAGTGATTTAGGAGGTGGAAACACCATATATTTT. The encoded protein is CASSDLGGGNTIYF.

The chain recombines TRBV10-2 with TRBJ2-7, with D perhaps matching TRBD2 (5 bases). The CDR3 spans 15 residues. V lost 3 bases to trimming and J lost 1 base, with 13 bases between them. Germline CDR1 and CDR2: WSHSY and SAAADI. The CDR3 sequence is CASSDGAEASYEQYF. The CDR3 DNA sequence: TGCGCCAGCAGTGATGGTGCGGAGGCGTCCTACGAGCAGTACTTC.

This chain joins TRBV19 and TRBJ2-1, with TRBD1 matching 8 bases. Germline lookup yields CDR1 LNHDA and CDR2 SQIVND (reference sequence). V dropped 4 bases and J dropped 5; count of bases not matched to a gene: 4. This CDR3 has 14 residues. CDR3 residues: CASSTGGGHNEQFF. In DNA, the CDR3 is TGTGCCAGTAGTACAGGGGGCGGACACAATGAGCAGTTCTTC. The variable domain in full, with the rest retrieved from reference TRBV19 and TRBJ2-1, is DGGITQSPKYLFRKEGQNVTLSCEQNLNHDAMYWYRQDPGQGLRLIYYSQIVNDFQKGDIAEGYSVSREKKESFPLTVTSAQKNPTAFYLCASSTGGGHNEQFFGPGTRLTVL.

The rearrangement uses TRBV25-1 and TRBJ1-1, with unresolved D. Germline V lookup: CDR1 MGHDK, CDR2 SYGVNS. The CDR3 covers 13 residues. V lost 2 bases and J lost 0, with 4 bases in between. The DNA for the CDR3 is TGTGCCAGCAGTGAACTGATGAACACTGAAGCTTTCTTT. This encodes CASSELMNTEAFF.

In nucleotides, the CDR3 is TGTGCCAGCAGTGGGACAGCGGGAGGCACAGATACGCAGTATTTT. It codes for CASSGTAGGTDTQYF. The gene calls are TRBV6-4 and TRBJ2-3; 8 nucleotides align to TRBD2. The CDR3 runs 15 residues. With V trimmed by 4 bases and J by 1 base, 4 bases remained unmatched. Germline V lookup: CDR1 MRHNA, CDR2 SNTAGT.

This clone has just a few counts. The CDR3 DNA reads as TGCGCCAGCAGACAGGGTAGAGCAACTAATGAAAAACTGTTTTTT. Translated: CASRQGRATNEKLFF. The chain combines TRBV5-1 with TRBJ1-4; TRBD1 might be the D (6 bases). The CDR3 covers 15 residues. Trimming removed 5 bases from V and 0 bases from J, with 11 bases in between. The germline V gene encodes CDR1 SGHRS and CDR2 YFSETQ. Supplemented by reference TRBV5-1 and TRBJ1-4, the full variable domain reads KAGVTQTPRYLIKTRGQQVTLSCSPISGHRSVSWYQQTPGQGLQFLFEYFSETQRNKGNFPGRFSGRQFSNSRSEMNVSTLELGDSALYLCASRQGRATNEKLFFGSGTQLSVL.

The genes are TRBV7-3 and TRBJ2-7; D not certain. The V and J ends lost 5 bases and 1 base respectively, with 15 bases between them. Per germline, CDR1 SGHTA and CDR2 FQGTGA. The CDR3 totals 15 residues. The CDR3 DNA reads as TGTGCCAGCAGCCCGTCAGGCGGCCTTTCCTACGAGCAGTACTTC. It specifies CASSPSGGLSYEQYF.

The gene calls are TRBV3-1 (or the pseudogene TRBV3-2) and TRBJ2-2; unclear D gene. The ends were cut back, 4 bases at V and 3 bases at J, with 18 bases in the middle. The CDR3 has 17 residues. CDR1 is LGHDT, CDR2 YNNKEL, per germline (reference sequence). The CDR3, as DNA: TGTGCCAGCAGCCTACGACGGGCCCGATGGGACACCGGGGAGCTGTTTTTT. Protein: CASSLRRARWDTGELFF.

This clone came up a few times. The chain employs TRBV6-1 and TRBJ1-5; D might be TRBD1 (6 bases). This CDR3 comprises 17 residues. With 1 base removed from V and 6 bases from J, the gap between germline ends came to 19 bases. The germline gives CDR1 MNHNS, CDR2 SASEGT. The CDR3 region is CASSEVLYGTSFQPQHF. CDR3 coding DNA: TGTGCCAGCAGTGAAGTTCTTTACGGGACATCTTTTCAGCCCCAGCATTTT.

The J gene is TRBJ1-6, the V gene TRBV3-1 (or the pseudogene TRBV3-2); maybe TRBD1 (6 bases). Deletions cut 3 bases from V and 5 bases from J, with 11 bases between. Germline V gene sequence: CDR1 LGHDT, CDR2 YNNKEL (reference sequence). This CDR3 region has 15 residues. The DNA of the CDR3 is TGTGCCAGCAGCCATCTGGACAGAAATAATTCACCCCTCCACTTT. Translating gives CASSHLDRNNSPLHF.

The chain employs TRBV4-2 and TRBJ1-1; D gene uncertain. This CDR3 is built from 15 residues. Germline assignment: CDR1 LGHNA and CDR2 YNFKEQ. V was shortened by 0 bases and J by 6 bases, with 14 bases between the two germline ends. The chain's CDR3 is CASSQDPAGGSEAFF. Here the CDR3 DNA reads TGTGCCAGCAGCCAAGATCCTGCAGGAGGATCTGAAGCTTTCTTT.

CDR3 in amino acids: CAISVGLADYEQYF. The CDR3 DNA is TGTGCCATCAGTGTGGGACTAGCGGATTACGAGCAGTACTTC. The V and J genes are TRBV10-3 and TRBJ2-7; TRBD2 matches at 11 bases. Germline V CDR1 and CDR2: ENHRY, SYGVKD. The V and J ends lost 4 bases and 4 bases, in that order; junction bases with no gene match: 3. The CDR3 length is 14 residues.

The chain is built from TRBV12-5 and TRBJ1-1, with D maybe TRBD1 (5 bases). This CDR3 is 15 amino acids long. Trimming cost V 0 bases and J 4 bases, with 12 bases left between them. CDR1 LGHNT and CDR2 FRNRAP come from the germline V gene. The CDR3 sequence is CASGLVHVGPTEAFF. The DNA for the CDR3 is TGTGCTAGTGGTTTGGTACATGTGGGGCCCACTGAAGCTTTCTTT.

This chain links TRBV30 with TRBJ1-1, with D maybe TRBD1 (6 bases). Germline values: CDR1 GTSNPN, CDR2 SVGIG (reference sequence). Trimming left V 3 bases short and J 7 bases short, with 12 bases between. The CDR3 has 12 residues. CDR3 region: CAWSGGPGEAFF. In nucleotides, the CDR3 is TGTGCCTGGAGCGGGGGGCCGGGTGAAGCTTTCTTT. The full variable domain, its missing parts supplied by reference TRBV30 and TRBJ1-1, is SQTIHQWPATLVQPVGSPLSLECTVEGTSNPNLYWYRQAAGRGLQLLFYSVGIGQISSEVPQNLSASRPQDRQFILSSKKLLLSDSGFYLCAWSGGPGEAFFGQGTRLTVV.

In its sample, this clone was seen once. The chain employs TRBV4-3 and TRBJ1-6; D gene uncertain. Trimming took 0 bases from V and 7 from J, leaving 4 bases between them. The germline V gene encodes CDR1 LGHNA and CDR2 YSLEER. The CDR3 has 13 amino acids. The CDR3 nucleotides read TGCGCCAGCAGCCAAGATCCCAATTCACCCCTCCACTTT. As protein: CASSQDPNSPLHF.

This clone has just a few counts. This chain links TRBV6-5 with TRBJ2-6, with D unclear. V was clipped by 5 bases and J by 1 base, with 9 bases between them. There are 15 residues in the CDR3. Germline-derived CDR1 and CDR2 are MNHEY and SVGAGI. The CDR3 spells CASSLGQSGANVLTF. The DNA for the CDR3 is TGTGCCAGCAGTCTCGGCCAGTCTGGGGCCAACGTCCTGACTTTC.

The CDR3 loop is CASTLGARQNTEAFF. The CDR3, as DNA: TGTGCCAGCACCCTAGGGGCGAGGCAGAACACTGAAGCTTTCTTT. The chain uses TRBV18 and TRBJ1-1; TRBD1 is a possible D gene (5 bases). CDR1 is KGHSH, CDR2 LQKENI, per germline. The CDR3 runs to 15 residues. V lost 8 bases to trimming and J lost 1 base, with 17 bases between them.

The chain carries TRBV29-1 and TRBJ2-3; 7 bases agree with TRBD2. Per germline, CDR1 SQVTM and CDR2 ANQGSEA. The CDR3 sequence is 12 residues long. J was trimmed by 3 bases and V by 5 bases; bases with no gene match: 2. The CDR3 is CSVLADTDTQYF. The CDR3 DNA is TGCAGCGTTCTAGCGGATACAGATACGCAGTATTTT.

The chain combines TRBV19 with TRBJ1-5, with D uncertain. The CDR3 is 17 residues long. Trimming took 0 bases from V and 2 from J, leaving 14 bases between them. Germline lookup yields CDR1 LNHDA and CDR2 SQIVND (reference sequence). CDR3 sequence reads: CASSIDHGLGGNQPQHF. As DNA, the CDR3 is TGTGCCAGTAGTATAGATCATGGTCTTGGGGGCAATCAGCCCCAGCATTTT. Together with reference TRBV19 and TRBJ1-5, the CDR3 gives the full variable domain: DGGITQSPKYLFRKEGQNVTLSCEQNLNHDAMYWYRQDPGQGLRLIYYSQIVNDFQKGDIAEGYSVSREKKESFPLTVTSAQKNPTAFYLCASSIDHGLGGNQPQHFGDGTRLSIL.

The chain couples TRBV18 to TRBJ1-1; a weak D match, TRBD1 (5 bases). The CDR3 length is 13 residues. Germline V CDR1 and CDR2: KGHSH, LQKENI. V lost 4 bases to trimming and J lost 2 bases, with 8 bases between them. The CDR3 reads CASSRQQNTEAFF. The CDR3 DNA sequence: TGTGCCAGCTCACGACAGCAAAACACTGAAGCTTTCTTT.

The V and J genes are TRBV9 and TRBJ2-1; 10 bases align to TRBD2. This CDR3 has 15 amino acids. CDR1 and CDR2 (germline): SGDLS, YYNGEE. The J segment lost 3 bases and the V segment lost 5 bases, leaving 5 bases of the junction unmatched. The CDR3 here is CASSPSGGIYNEQFF. Written as DNA, the CDR3 is TGTGCCAGCAGTCCTAGCGGGGGAATCTACAATGAGCAGTTCTTC.